This TCR beta chain appears in the sequencing data of a study of blood T cell repertoires in COVID-19. Study-wide context: There were acute and convalescent COVID-19 samples, and they came from the United States, Italy and Spain. PBMCs, B-cell-depleted T cells, or T cells provided the cDNA or gDNA that made up the material.

Original data processing: The authors estimated nucleated cell counts from reference gene primer amplification. TCRdb's copy holds only in-frame clones and misses some; the assay was immunoSEQ multiplex PCR. The V and J calls and clone size were taken over from that table, and D and trimming were inferred from the DNA. Of about 84,000 clones listed, about three quarters were seen once; the top ten hold about 7%. Germline V gene lookup returns CDR1 SQVTM and CDR2 ANQGSEA. CDR3 size: 16 residues. V lost 0 bases, J lost 6 bases, and 21 bases lay in between. The chain links TRBV29-1 to TRBJ2-7; D is ambiguous. The sequenced sample consisted of peripheral blood. The sequence was obtained from a man between 65 and 85 years old with acute or convalescent COVID-19. This CDR3 is CSVEDPSSRGVGEQYF. The CDR3 DNA reads as TGCAGCGTTGAAGATCCCTCCTCCCGCGGCGTGGGCGAGCAGTACTTC.